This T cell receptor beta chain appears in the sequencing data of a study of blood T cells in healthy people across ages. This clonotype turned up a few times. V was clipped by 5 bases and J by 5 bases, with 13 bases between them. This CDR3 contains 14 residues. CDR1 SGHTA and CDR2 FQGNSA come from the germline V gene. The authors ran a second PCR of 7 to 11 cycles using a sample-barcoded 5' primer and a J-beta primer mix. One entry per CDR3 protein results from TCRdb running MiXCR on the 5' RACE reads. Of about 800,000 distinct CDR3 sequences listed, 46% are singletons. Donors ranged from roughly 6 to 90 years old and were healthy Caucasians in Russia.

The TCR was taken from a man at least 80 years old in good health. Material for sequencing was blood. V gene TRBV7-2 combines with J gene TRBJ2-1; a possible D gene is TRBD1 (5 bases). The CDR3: CASSGRGWDNEQFF. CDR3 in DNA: TGTGCCAGCAGCGGAAGGGGCTGGGACAATGAGCAGTTCTTC.